The 16 T cell receptor beta chains reported below all come from one sample, sequenced in a study of T-cell memory formation after mild COVID-19. TCRdb recomputed calls from the 5' RACE reads with MiXCR, one row per CDR3 protein. Among around 100,000 distinct CDR3 sequences, around 10% were seen once, and the ten largest hold roughly two fifths. Sequencing input: PBMCs or a T cell subset sorted from them (not recorded which). The receptors originated from a man younger than 35 who had mild COVID-19 (a few samples of this study predate the infection). Cell type and time point are not known.

The chain uses TRBV5-1 and TRBJ2-7; 8 bases are shared with TRBD2. Germline V lookup: CDR1 SGHRS, CDR2 YFSETQ. V shed 5 bases and J 2 bases; nucleotides not matched to a gene: 3. CDR3 length: 13 residues. DNA of the CDR3: TGCGCCAGCAGTCCCGGGGGGGCCTACGAGCAGTACTTC. It specifies CASSPGGAYEQYF.

This clonotype has only a few counts. This chain connects TRBV29-1 to TRBJ2-2; the D gene is possibly TRBD1 (5 bases). The CDR3 is made up of 13 amino acids. The germline V gene has CDR1 SQVTM and CDR2 ANQGSEA. V was pared by 7 bases and J by 1 base, with 10 bases between. For the CDR3, the DNA is TGCAGCGGAAGGACAAGGAACACCGGGGAGCTGTTTTTT. It encodes CSGRTRNTGELFF.

CDR3 coding DNA: TGCAGTGCTAGATCAGGGGCCTACAATGAGCAGTTCTTC. This codes for CSARSGAYNEQFF. V is TRBV20-1 and J is TRBJ2-1; tentatively, D is TRBD1 (6 bases). The V end was cut by 2 bases, the J end by 2 bases, with 7 bases between. The CDR3 has 13 residues. The germline V gene has CDR1 DFQATT and CDR2 SNEGSKA (reference sequence).

CDR3 in DNA: TGTGCCAGCAGTTTATCGATTCAGACCATGAACACTGAAGCTTTCTTT. This encodes CASSLSIQTMNTEAFF. The chain links TRBV27 to TRBJ1-1, with D unresolved. The ends were cut back, 0 bases at V and 0 bases at J, with 11 bases in the middle. Germline V gene sequence: CDR1 MNHEY, CDR2 SMNVEV (reference sequence). The CDR3 loop spans 16 amino acids.

This clonotype has a handful of counts. The V call is TRBV21-1, the J call TRBJ2-5; whether TRBD1, the table's D call, matches the DNA was not checked. TRBV21-1 is a pseudogene. This CDR3 has 15 amino acids. This chain's CDR3 is CASSKVGQGQETQYF. CDR3 DNA sequence: TGTGCCAGCAGCAAAGTGGGACAGGGCCAAGAGACCCAGTACTTC.

This clonotype was observed a handful of times. V gene TRBV15 combines with J gene TRBJ2-1, with unresolved D. Looked up from germline, CDR1 is LNHNV and CDR2 is YYDKDF (reference sequence). The V gene lost 5 bases and the J gene lost 9 bases, with 8 bases spanning the gap. The CDR3 is 11 amino acids. Written as DNA, the CDR3 is TGTGCCACCAGCGGTCGAGGTGAGCAGTTCTTC. Its translation: CATSGRGEQFF.

The gene calls are TRBV4-1 and TRBJ1-2; 9 bases match TRBD1. J was trimmed by 9 bases and V by 4 bases; bases with no gene match: 3. The germline CDR1 and CDR2 sequences are MGHRA and YSYEKL. The CDR3 consists of 12 residues. DNA for the CDR3: TGCGCCAGCAGCCGGGACAGGGATCGCTACACCTTC. Amino acid sequence: CASSRDRDRYTF.

This rearrangement joins TRBV19 to TRBJ1-1, with TRBD1 as a possible D gene (5 bases). Germline V CDR1 and CDR2: LNHDA, SQIVND (reference sequence). The CDR3 has 13 residues. V lost 3 bases and J 4 bases, leaving 9 bases between the germline ends. The CDR3 nucleotides are TGTGCCAGTAGTATCAGCAGGGCCACTGAAGCTTTCTTT. Amino acids: CASSISRATEAFF.

In this sample, this clonotype turned up a few times. The V and J genes are TRBV7-9 and TRBJ1-1; no definite D call. The CDR3 spans 14 residues. Germline loops: CDR1 SEHNR, CDR2 FQNEAQ (reference sequence). V was shortened by 5 bases and J by 0 bases, with 10 bases between the two germline ends. In DNA, the CDR3 is TGTGCCAGCAGCCCGAACCAGGTGAACACTGAAGCTTTCTTT. This gives the protein CASSPNQVNTEAFF.

The CDR3 loop reads CATSDWTVTGELFF. The CDR3 region has the DNA TGTGCCACCAGTGACTGGACAGTCACCGGGGAGCTGTTTTTT. The rearrangement joins TRBV24-1 to TRBJ2-2, with a weak D call TRBD1 (6 bases). The CDR3 totals 14 residues. Trimming stripped 4 bases from V and 4 bases from J, with 9 bases between. The germline V gene encodes CDR1 KGHDR and CDR2 SFDVKD.

This clonotype was seen only a few times. J is TRBJ1-2 and V is TRBV10-3; D call uncertain. Germline lookup yields CDR1 ENHRY and CDR2 SYGVKD. This CDR3 comprises 11 residues. The V and J ends lost 11 bases and 2 bases respectively, with 9 bases between them. The CDR3 is CAVEKNYGYTF. In DNA form, the CDR3 reads TGTGCCGTGGAGAAAAACTATGGCTACACCTTC.

This clonotype has more than one count but fewer than ten. CDR3 DNA sequence: TGTGCCAGCAGTGAAGAATGGAGCGGGGGGGCTATTATCCGGACCCAGTACTTC. Its translation is CASSEEWSGGAIIRTQYF. The genes are TRBV6-1 and TRBJ2-5, with 10 bases aligning to TRBD2. The CDR3 runs to 18 residues. Losses at the gene ends were 1 base for V and 7 bases for J; bases not matched to a gene: 15. Germline V CDR1 and CDR2: MNHNS, SASEGT.

This clonotype was counted ten times or more. The CDR3 coding sequence is TGTGCCAGCAGCCCCCGGACAGTGCGCTATGGCTACACCTTC. This gives the protein CASSPRTVRYGYTF. The chain employs TRBV7-2 and TRBJ1-2, with D possibly matching TRBD1 (6 bases). The ends were cut back, 5 bases at V and 4 bases at J, with 14 bases in the middle. The germline gives CDR1 SGHTA, CDR2 FQGNSA. The CDR3 contains 14 residues.

This clonotype was observed many times. This chain connects TRBV7-8 to TRBJ2-1, with a weak D call TRBD1 (5 bases). The germline CDR1 and CDR2 sequences are SGHVS and FQNEAQ. V dropped 8 bases and J dropped 6 bases, with 14 bases sitting between them. The CDR3 is 13 amino acids. CDR3 amino acids: CASGSGPGNEQFF. CDR3 nucleotides: TGTGCCAGCGGATCAGGGCCCGGCAATGAGCAGTTCTTC.

This chain connects TRBV7-2 to TRBJ2-2, with TRBD2 matching over 13 bases. With V trimmed by 6 bases and J by 4 bases, 5 bases remained unmatched. The CDR3 is 16 amino acids. Germline CDR1 reads SGHTA; CDR2 reads FQGNSA. The CDR3 DNA follows: TGTGCCAGCAGTTCACTAGCGGGGGGGAGCACCGGGGAGCTGTTTTTT. Translated, it gives CASSSLAGGSTGELFF.

The table lists this clonotype with a few counts. The chain is built from TRBV2 and TRBJ1-5, with 8 bases aligning to TRBD1. CDR3 length: 16 residues. Trimming at V came to 2 bases and at J to 4 bases, leaving 7 bases not matched to a gene. The germline gives CDR1 SNHLY, CDR2 FYNNEI. The chain's CDR3 is CASSEMWTGLNQPQHF. CDR3 DNA: TGTGCCAGCAGTGAAATGTGGACAGGGCTTAATCAGCCCCAGCATTTT.